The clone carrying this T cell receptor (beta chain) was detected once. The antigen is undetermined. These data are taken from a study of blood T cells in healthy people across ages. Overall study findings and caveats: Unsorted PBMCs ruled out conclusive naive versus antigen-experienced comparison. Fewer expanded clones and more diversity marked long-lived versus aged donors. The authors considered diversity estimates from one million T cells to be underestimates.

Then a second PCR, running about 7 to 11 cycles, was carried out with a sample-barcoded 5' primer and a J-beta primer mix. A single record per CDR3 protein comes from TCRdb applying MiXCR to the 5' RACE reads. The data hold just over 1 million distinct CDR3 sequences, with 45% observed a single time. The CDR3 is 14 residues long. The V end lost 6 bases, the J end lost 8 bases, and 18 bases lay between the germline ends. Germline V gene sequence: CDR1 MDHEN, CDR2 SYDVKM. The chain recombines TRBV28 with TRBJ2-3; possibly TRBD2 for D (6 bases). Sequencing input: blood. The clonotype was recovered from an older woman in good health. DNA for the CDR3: TGTGCCAGCAGATTTATGGGGGGTATAGGTACGCAGTATTTT. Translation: CASRFMGGIGTQYF.